The rows below give T cell receptor beta chains drawn from one sample of a study of T cell responses to AZD1222 COVID-19 vaccine. Sequencing was performed with immunoSEQ multiplex PCR; in TCRdb, only in-frame clones are kept and a portion is missing. The data show more than 110,000 clones, roughly 90% seen once. This material consisted of peripheral blood, taken on day 0 of AZD1222 vaccination. These receptors were taken from an adult in good health. Each CDR3 is given with its conserved first and last residue. The D gene is left open where the match is weak. Expanded clones are given a class, and other clones once, few, many or no size at all.

abundance | j_gene | v_gene | d_gene | CDR3aa | CDR3nt
- | TRBJ2-7 | TRBV5-1 | TRBD2 | CASSSPRGAGEVIREQYF | TGCGCCAGCAGCTCCCCGCGGGGAGCGGGAGAAGTGATCCGCGAGCAGTACTTC
- | TRBJ1-2 | TRBV5-8 | - | CASSLWARGRYGYTF | TGTGCCAGCAGCTTGTGGGCCAGGGGACGCTATGGCTACACCTTC
few | TRBJ2-1 | TRBV4-2 | - | CASSQGLESYNEQFF | TGTGCCAGCAGCCAAGGGCTAGAATCCTACAATGAGCAGTTCTTC
- | TRBJ1-5 | TRBV11-2 | TRBD1 | CASSFDHRDRVSGQPQHF | TGTGCCAGCAGCTTCGACCACCGGGACAGGGTATCAGGTCAGCCCCAGCATTTT
- | TRBJ1-2 | TRBV3-1/TRBV3-2 | - | CASSPDSNYGYTF | TGTGCCAGCAGCCCCGACAGTAACTATGGCTACACCTTC
- | TRBJ2-7 | TRBV7-9 | - | CASSRDTPGIYEQYF | TGTGCCAGCAGCCGGGACACCCCGGGGATCTACGAGCAGTACTTC
- | TRBJ2-2 | TRBV3-1/TRBV3-2 | - | CASSRPEGELFF | TGTGCCAGCAGCCGACCGGAAGGGGAGCTGTTTTTT
- | TRBJ1-5 | TRBV12-3/TRBV12-4 | - | CASSLAKDQPQHF | TGTGCCAGCAGTTTAGCTAAAGATCAGCCCCAGCATTTT
- | TRBJ1-3 | TRBV27 | TRBD1 | CASNGTGSLSGNTIYF | TGTGCCAGCAACGGGACAGGGAGCCTCTCTGGAAACACCATATATTTT
- | TRBJ1-4 | TRBV7-9 | TRBD1 | CASSLDRGQEKLFF | TGTGCCAGCAGCCTCGACAGGGGGCAGGAAAAACTGTTTTTT
- | TRBJ1-2 | TRBV19 | - | CASSISGRAGYTF | TGTGCCAGTAGTATATCTGGGCGGGCTGGCTACACCTTC
- | TRBJ2-2 | TRBV11-2 | - | CASSSWQGPNTGELFF | TGTGCCAGCAGCTCTTGGCAGGGCCCGAACACCGGGGAGCTGTTTTTT
- | TRBJ2-2 | TRBV5-1 | - | CASSTGQWSTGELFF | TGCGCCAGCAGCACAGGACAGTGGAGCACCGGGGAGCTGTTTTTT
- | TRBJ2-1 | TRBV5-5 | TRBD1 | CASSYRGPNNNEQFF | TGTGCCAGCAGCTACAGGGGGCCTAACAACAATGAGCAGTTCTTC
- | TRBJ1-1 | TRBV24-1 | - | CATSGTGWNTEAFF | TGTGCCACCAGTGGAACAGGGTGGAACACTGAAGCTTTCTTT
- | TRBJ2-1 | TRBV5-1 | - | CASTLGWLAYNEQFF | TGCGCCAGCACCCTTGGATGGCTAGCCTACAATGAGCAGTTCTTC
- | TRBJ2-7 | TRBV18 | - | CASSPPFGDGSYEQYF | TGTGCCAGCTCACCACCGTTTGGCGACGGCTCCTACGAGCAGTACTTC
- | TRBJ1-2 | TRBV9 | - | CASSVGVYGYTF | TGTGCCAGCAGCGTAGGGGTCTATGGCTACACCTTC
few | TRBJ1-1 | TRBV18 | - | CASLGQMNTEAFF | TGTGCCAGTCTCGGACAGATGAACACTGAAGCTTTCTTT
- | TRBJ1-4 | TRBV7-8 | - | CASSGTEKLFF | TGTGCCAGCAGCGGCACCGAAAAACTGTTTTTT
- | TRBJ1-2 | TRBV10-3 | - | CAIRSDQANYGYTF | TGTGCCATCAGGAGCGACCAAGCTAACTATGGCTACACCTTC
- | TRBJ2-7 | TRBV4-1 | - | CASSHPTTDEQYF | TGCGCCAGCAGCCACCCCACGACCGACGAGCAGTACTTC
- | TRBJ1-5 | TRBV6-2/TRBV6-3 | - | CASSYSTSQPQHF | TGTGCCAGCAGTTACTCGACGTCTCAGCCCCAGCATTTT
- | TRBJ1-3 | TRBV4-1 | - | CASSQDPSNRNTIYF | TGCGCCAGCAGCCAAGATCCCTCAAACAGAAACACCATATATTTT
- | TRBJ2-5 | TRBV4-1 | - | CASSQALGRQETQYF | TGCGCCAGCAGCCAAGCGCTGGGGCGACAAGAGACCCAGTACTTC
once | TRBJ2-1 | TRBV3-1/TRBV3-2 | - | CASSRAPPSYNEQFF | TGTGCCAGCAGTCGGGCCCCGCCGTCCTACAATGAGCAGTTCTTC
- | TRBJ1-5 | TRBV7-2 | - | CASSLVAQPQHF | TGTGCCAGCAGCTTAGTTGCTCAGCCCCAGCATTTT
- | TRBJ2-7 | TRBV2 | - | CASSEASRNYYEQYF | TGTGCCAGCAGTGAAGCGAGCAGAAACTACTACGAGCAGTACTTC
- | TRBJ1-1 | TRBV11-3 | - | CASSLDKREAFF | TGTGCCAGCAGCTTAGATAAGAGGGAAGCTTTCTTT
- | TRBJ1-5 | TRBV27 | - | CASSLWGGRSNQPQHF | TGTGCCAGCAGTTTATGGGGGGGGCGCAGCAATCAGCCCCAGCATTTT
- | TRBJ1-2 | TRBV6-2/TRBV6-3 | - | CASSPTGTYGYTF | TGTGCCAGCAGCCCGACGGGCACCTATGGCTACACCTTC
- | TRBJ2-4 | TRBV2 | TRBD1 | CASSDSRGLVKNIQYF | TGTGCCAGCAGTGATTCCAGGGGGCTAGTCAAAAACATTCAGTACTTC
- | TRBJ2-2 | TRBV9 | - | CASSSTGSGTGELFF | TGTGCCAGCAGCTCCACAGGGAGCGGGACCGGGGAGCTGTTTTTT
- | TRBJ2-6 | TRBV7-6 | - | CASSPRYRRPEANVLTF | TGTGCCAGCAGCCCCCGTTACCGACGGCCGGAGGCCAACGTCCTGACTTTC
- | TRBJ2-5 | TRBV30 | TRBD2 | CAWSVPGGRQETQYF | TGTGCCTGGAGTGTACCGGGGGGTAGGCAAGAGACCCAGTACTTC
- | TRBJ1-6 | TRBV5-1 | TRBD1 | CASSPRTGGRSPLHF | TGCGCCAGCAGCCCAAGGACAGGGGGCAGGTCACCCCTCCACTTT
- | TRBJ1-5 | TRBV19 | - | CASARGSNQPQHF | TGTGCCAGCGCCCGGGGGAGCAATCAGCCCCAGCATTTT
once | TRBJ2-1 | TRBV28 | TRBD1 | CASSLGQGAGNEQFF | TGTGCCAGCAGTTTGGGGCAGGGGGCTGGTAATGAGCAGTTCTTC
once | TRBJ1-2 | TRBV7-9 | TRBD1 | CASSSTPGQGDGGYGYTF | TGTGCCAGCAGCTCGACCCCGGGACAGGGCGACGGAGGCTATGGCTACACCTTC
few | TRBJ1-1 | TRBV7-2 | - | CASSLVPPEAFF | TGTGCCAGCAGCTTAGTACCACCTGAAGCTTTCTTT
- | TRBJ2-7 | TRBV5-4 | TRBD2 | CASSSGLRASSYEQYF | TGTGCCAGCAGCTCGGGACTAAGGGCGAGCTCCTACGAGCAGTACTTC
- | TRBJ2-7 | TRBV28 | - | CASRPIPDLGLYEQYF | TGTGCCAGCAGACCAATTCCGGACCTTGGGCTTTACGAGCAGTACTTC
- | TRBJ2-1 | TRBV28 | - | CASSPRGVNEQFF | TGTGCCAGCAGCCCCAGGGGTGTCAATGAGCAGTTCTTC
once | TRBJ2-1 | TRBV11-2 | - | CASSLDPESYNEQFF | TGTGCCAGCAGCTTAGATCCGGAGAGCTACAATGAGCAGTTCTTC
- | TRBJ1-1 | TRBV13 | - | CASSLGTNTEAFF | TGTGCCAGCAGCTTAGGGACGAACACTGAAGCTTTCTTT
- | TRBJ2-1 | TRBV30 | TRBD2 | CAWRLWGLAGAYNEQFF | TGTGCCTGGAGACTTTGGGGACTAGCGGGAGCCTACAATGAGCAGTTCTTC
- | TRBJ1-2 | TRBV5-4 | - | CASSLGGQSYGYTF | TGTGCCAGCAGCTTGGGAGGGCAGTCCTATGGCTACACCTTC